The 25 T cell receptor beta chains listed next were all sequenced from one sample in a study of blood T cell repertoires in COVID-19. Some clones are missing from TCRdb's copy, which holds only in-frame ones; the method was immunoSEQ multiplex PCR. The sample has about 280,000 clones, around 85% seen once. The material sequenced was PBMCs or T cells enriched from blood (not recorded which). These receptors were collected from a woman in her fifties or sixties who had recovered from COVID-19.

Comment on this clone: Other DNA sequences in this specimen translate into the identical CDR3. The chain combines TRBV7-2 with TRBJ2-1, with D possibly being TRBD2 (5 bases). V gave up 1 base and J gave up 3 bases, with 10 bases separating them. Germline-derived CDR1 and CDR2 are SGHTA and FQGNSA. The CDR3 totals 15 residues. The CDR3 protein is CASSLEAGYYNEQFF. CDR3 in DNA: TGTGCCAGCAGCTTAGAGGCGGGCTACTACAATGAGCAGTTCTTC.

The chain joins TRBV13 to TRBJ2-5; 12 positions agree with TRBD2. V trimming: 4 bases; J trimming: 5 bases; junction bases outside the gene matches: 8. Germline V gene data show CDR1 as PRHDT and CDR2 as FYEKMQ (reference sequence). This CDR3 region has 16 residues. The CDR3 region has the DNA TGTGCCAGCAGCTGGGCTAGCGGGGGGGCTGCGGAGACCCAGTACTTC. As protein: CASSWASGGAAETQYF.

This chain uses TRBV30 with TRBJ2-1; 9 bases map to TRBD1. The CDR3 loop spans 15 amino acids. V dropped 0 bases and J dropped 6; count of bases not matched to a gene: 6. Germline CDR1 reads GTSNPN; CDR2 reads SVGIG (reference sequence). Here the CDR3 DNA reads TGTGCCTGGAGTGTTGGGACAGGGTTTATCAATGAGCAGTTCTTC. Amino acid sequence: CAWSVGTGFINEQFF.

The gene calls are TRBV9 and TRBJ2-7; D possibly corresponds to TRBD1 (6 bases). Trimming left V 3 bases short and J 3 bases short, with 10 bases between. Per germline, CDR1 SGDLS and CDR2 YYNGEE. The CDR3 totals 13 residues. In nucleotides, the CDR3 is TGTGCCAGCAGCGGTGGACAGTACTACGAGCAGTACTTC. Translation: CASSGGQYYEQYF.

The chain has TRBV7-3 and TRBJ2-1; TRBD2 agrees at 11 bases. CDR3 length: 15 residues. V lost 5 bases to trimming and J lost 6 bases; unmatched junction nucleotides: 6. Germline V gene data show CDR1 as SGHTA and CDR2 as FQGTGA. The CDR3 nucleotides read TGTGCCAGCAGCCTCATGCTAGCGGGGGGCAATGAGCAGTTCTTC. It is translated as CASSLMLAGGNEQFF.

This chain uses TRBV19 with TRBJ2-1; D gene uncertain. Trimming cost V 3 bases and J 8 bases, with 5 bases left between them. This CDR3 is 11 amino acids long. Germline values: CDR1 LNHDA, CDR2 SQIVND (reference sequence). CDR3 in DNA: TGTGCCAGTAGTATTCGGGATGAGCAGTTCTTC. Protein: CASSIRDEQFF.

Remarks on this clone: The sample holds other DNA sequences that translate to the same CDR3. The CDR3 region is CASSLDRGRSYNEQFF. DNA for the CDR3: TGTGCCAGCTCACTCGACAGGGGCCGCTCCTACAATGAGCAGTTCTTC. The genes are TRBV18 and TRBJ2-1; 8 bases are shared with TRBD1. CDR1 and CDR2 (germline): KGHSH, LQKENI. J lost 0 bases, V lost 4 bases, and 5 bases had no gene match. The CDR3 has 16 residues.

This clone came up a few times. The V call is TRBV5-6, the J call TRBJ1-1; possible D gene TRBD1, 6 bases. With 4 bases removed from V and 1 base from J, the gap between germline ends came to 11 bases. In germline, CDR1 is SGHDT, CDR2 YYEEEE. This CDR3 has 14 residues. This CDR3 is CASSLGHSNTEAFF. As DNA, the CDR3 is TGTGCCAGCAGCCTGGGACATTCGAACACTGAAGCTTTCTTT.

The chain is built from TRBV4-1 and TRBJ1-2; no clear D. V was clipped by 0 bases and J by 4 bases, with 15 bases between them. CDR3 length: 16 residues. The germline gives CDR1 MGHRA, CDR2 YSYEKL. The CDR3, as DNA: TGCGCCAGCAGCCAAGATCCGGGCGGGGTGACCTATGGCTACACCTTC. Translating it yields CASSQDPGGVTYGYTF.

V and J are TRBV5-1 and TRBJ2-4; 7 bases match TRBD1. This CDR3 contains 14 residues. The V segment lost 3 bases and the J segment 2 bases; nucleotides outside the gene matches: 2. Germline values: CDR1 SGHRS, CDR2 YFSETQ. The CDR3 loop is CASSSTGPKNIQYF. CDR3 bases: TGCGCCAGCAGCTCGACAGGGCCCAAAAACATTCAGTACTTC.

The CDR3 DNA reads TGTGCCAGCAGCCTTGGGAGGGGAATGAACACTGAAGCTTTCTTT. It encodes CASSLGRGMNTEAFF. The rearrangement links TRBV5-8 to TRBJ1-1, with a tentative D call TRBD1 (5 bases). Trimming removed 4 bases from V and 0 bases from J, with 13 bases in between. The CDR3 is 15 amino acids. CDR1 is SGHTS, CDR2 YDEGEE, per germline.

This clone was picked up a small number of times. This chain uses TRBV29-1 with TRBJ1-1; D is perhaps TRBD1 (6 bases). Per germline, CDR1 SQVTM and CDR2 ANQGSEA. The CDR3 is 14 amino acids. Trimming removed 7 bases at V and 1 base at J, with 16 bases between. Here the CDR3 reads CSAKERGWNTEAFF. DNA of the CDR3: TGCAGCGCCAAAGAGAGGGGGTGGAACACTGAAGCTTTCTTT.

This chain links TRBV4-2 with TRBJ1-3; D may be TRBD1 (6 bases). The germline gives CDR1 LGHNA, CDR2 YNFKEQ. The CDR3 has 17 amino acids. V was clipped by 6 bases and J by 6 bases, with 24 bases between them. The CDR3: CASSKSPLQGSANTIYF. The CDR3, as DNA: TGTGCCAGCAGTAAAAGCCCACTCCAGGGGAGTGCAAACACCATATATTTT.

The rearrangement uses TRBV7-3 and TRBJ1-2; TRBD1 agrees at 9 bases. The CDR3 is 13 residues long. Per the germline V gene, CDR1 is SGHTA and CDR2 is FQGTGA. The V gene end was trimmed by 4 bases and the J gene end by 6 bases; junction bases not matched to a gene: 3. The CDR3 nucleotides are TGTGCCAGCAGCTCCCGGGACAGGGATGGCTACACCTTC. The encoded protein is CASSSRDRDGYTF. Complete variable domain (other parts from reference TRBV7-3 and TRBJ1-2): GAGVSQTPSNKVTEKGKYVELRCDPISGHTALYWYRQSLGQGPEFLIYFQGTGAADDSGLPNDRFFAVRPEGSVSTLKIQRTERGDSAVYLCASSSRDRDGYTFGSGTRLTVV.

The chain is built from TRBV19 and TRBJ1-4; TRBD1 aligns across 8 bases. Germline V lookup: CDR1 LNHDA, CDR2 SQIVND (reference sequence). The J segment lost 7 bases and the V segment lost 8 bases, leaving 15 bases of the junction unmatched. The CDR3 has 16 amino acids. The CDR3 DNA reads TGTGCCAGTTCCATGGGACAGGTAAAGCGGAGTGAAAAACTGTTTTTT. Residues: CASSMGQVKRSEKLFF.

The chain links TRBV15 to TRBJ2-5; D gene uncertain. Germline CDR1 is LNHNV and CDR2 is YYDKDF (reference sequence). Trimming cost V 0 bases and J 4 bases, with 6 bases left between them. The CDR3 spans 13 residues. CDR3 coding DNA: TGTGCCACCAGCAGAGATCAGGTAGAGACCCAGTACTTC. Its protein is CATSRDQVETQYF.

The J gene is TRBJ1-1, the V gene TRBV12-3 or TRBV12-4; 7 bases are shared with TRBD1. The CDR3 is 13 residues long. Trimming took 6 bases from V and 6 from J; bases not matched to a gene: 7. Written as DNA, the CDR3 is TGTGCCAGCAGGGACAACAGGGGCCCTGAAGCTTTCTTT. Amino acids: CASRDNRGPEAFF.

The chain joins TRBV2 to TRBJ1-1, with D possibly being TRBD1 (6 bases). The CDR3 runs 15 residues. CDR1 and CDR2 (germline): SNHLY, FYNNEI. Trimming shortened V by 1 base and J by 0 bases, and 9 bases separated the two germline ends. The CDR3 loop reads CASSEGTVLNTEAFF. The CDR3 DNA is TGTGCCAGCAGTGAAGGGACAGTTCTGAACACTGAAGCTTTCTTT.

This CDR3 reads CASSRNSGRAYNEQFF. The CDR3, as DNA: TGTGCCAGCAGCCGTAATAGCGGGAGAGCCTACAATGAGCAGTTCTTC. The rearrangement joins TRBV5-4 to TRBJ2-1, with 9 bases that match TRBD2. V gave up 4 bases and J gave up 2 bases; unmatched junction bases: 7. Germline V CDR1 and CDR2: SGHNT, YYREEE (reference sequence). The CDR3 contains 16 residues.

This clone has just a few counts. V and J are TRBV12-3 or TRBV12-4 and TRBJ2-1; D not certain. Trimming removed 1 base at V and 7 bases at J, with 2 bases between. The CDR3 is made up of 11 amino acids. CDR3 DNA: TGTGCCAGCAGTTTAGTAAATGAGCAGTTCTTC. Translation gives CASSLVNEQFF.

CDR3 bases: TGTGCCAGCAGCCACTATAGGACTAGCGGTCATTACAATGAGCAGTTCTTC. Translation gives CASSHYRTSGHYNEQFF. This chain connects TRBV5-4 to TRBJ2-1; 10 bases line up with TRBD2. This CDR3 spans 17 amino acids. Per germline, CDR1 SGHNT and CDR2 YYREEE (reference sequence). Unmatched junction bases numbered 11, after V lost 4 bases and J lost 4 bases.

The chain uses TRBV4-1 and TRBJ1-5; D perhaps matches TRBD1 (5 bases). There are 16 residues in the CDR3. Deletions cut 0 bases from V and 2 bases from J, with 11 bases between. Germline assignment: CDR1 MGHRA and CDR2 YSYEKL. The CDR3 DNA follows: TGCGCCAGCAGCCAAGAAATTACAGGCGGCAATCAGCCCCAGCATTTT. Its protein product is CASSQEITGGNQPQHF.

This rearrangement joins TRBV4-3 to TRBJ2-7; TRBD2 agrees at 8 bases. This CDR3 is built from 16 residues. The V and J ends lost 4 bases and 3 bases, in that order; junction bases with no gene match: 11. Germline assignment: CDR1 LGHNA and CDR2 YSLEER. CDR3 nucleotides: TGCGCCAGCAGCCCCGGCGTAGGGGCGGGAGGCTACGAGCAGTACTTC. This sequence encodes CASSPGVGAGGYEQYF.

V is TRBV20-1 and J is TRBJ1-1; 8 nucleotides align to TRBD1. V gave up 3 bases and J gave up 4 bases; unmatched junction bases: 4. From germline, CDR1 is DFQATT and CDR2 SNEGSKA (reference sequence). CDR3 length: 13 residues. CDR3 loop: CSASQGAVTEAFF. In nucleotides, the CDR3 is TGCAGTGCTAGTCAGGGGGCGGTCACTGAAGCTTTCTTT.

CDR3 nucleotide sequence: TGCAGCGTTGTAGCGACAGGGCGAATGGAACTGTTTTTT. Translation gives CSVVATGRMELFF. This rearrangement joins TRBV29-1 to TRBJ1-4, with 7 bases aligning to TRBD1. Germline CDR1 and CDR2: SQVTM and ANQGSEA. The V segment lost 4 bases and the J segment 12 bases; nucleotides outside the gene matches: 11. This CDR3 has 13 residues.